Below, 30 T cell receptor beta chains from the same sample are listed, as sequenced in a study of blood T cell repertoires in COVID-19. Method: immunoSEQ multiplex PCR; TCRdb's copy keeps in-frame clones and lacks some. The table has roughly 200,000 clones, roughly 84% seen once. The specimen was peripheral blood. The receptor source for this set is a human donor in a cohort sampled during active COVID-19.

V and J are TRBV19 and TRBJ2-7; 10 bases agree with TRBD1. J lost 5 bases, V lost 4 bases, and 8 bases had no gene match. CDR1 and CDR2 (germline): LNHDA, SQIVND (reference sequence). This CDR3 region has 15 residues. CDR3 residues: CASSNPGTGVHEQYF. The CDR3 nucleotides read TGTGCCAGTAGTAACCCCGGGACAGGGGTCCACGAGCAGTACTTC.

J is TRBJ2-3 and V is TRBV19, with a tentative D call TRBD1 (6 bases). The CDR3 runs 14 residues. Trimming removed 1 base at V and 2 bases at J, with 7 bases between. CDR1 LNHDA and CDR2 SQIVND come from the germline V gene (reference sequence). Here the CDR3 DNA reads TGTGCCAGTAGTATAGGGGACAACACAGATACGCAGTATTTT. Its translation: CASSIGDNTDTQYF. Looking up the rest from reference TRBV19 and TRBJ2-3 gives the full variable domain: DGGITQSPKYLFRKEGQNVTLSCEQNLNHDAMYWYRQDPGQGLRLIYYSQIVNDFQKGDIAEGYSVSREKKESFPLTVTSAQKNPTAFYLCASSIGDNTDTQYFGPGTRLTVL.

The chain joins TRBV28 to TRBJ2-2; TRBD1 is a possible D gene (6 bases). CDR1 and CDR2 (germline): MDHEN, SYDVKM. V was clipped by 1 base and J by 6 bases, with 15 bases between them. The CDR3 extends over 16 amino acids. The CDR3 DNA follows: TGTGCCAGCAGTTTATCCCACACAGGGCGGTCCGGGGAGCTGTTTTTT. Its protein is CASSLSHTGRSGELFF. Filled out from reference TRBV28 and TRBJ2-2, the complete variable domain reads DVKVTQSSRYLVKRTGEKVFLECVQDMDHENMFWYRQDPGLGLRLIYFSYDVKMKEKGDIPEGYSVSREKKERFSLILESASTNQTSMYLCASSLSHTGRSGELFFGEGSRLTVL.

V and J are TRBV19 and TRBJ2-7, with a tentative D call TRBD2 (7 bases). Trimming removed 6 bases at V and 3 bases at J, with 15 bases between. Germline values: CDR1 LNHDA, CDR2 SQIVND (reference sequence). The CDR3 consists of 14 residues. CDR3 residues: CASRGGPGFYEQYF. CDR3 nucleotides: TGTGCCAGTAGGGGGGGGCCCGGGTTCTACGAGCAGTACTTC.

Here the CDR3 reads CASSSRQGAAFF. The DNA for the CDR3 is TGTGCCAGCAGTTCGAGACAGGGGGCCGCTTTCTTT. The chain is built from TRBV28 and TRBJ1-1, with 10 positions matching TRBD1. This CDR3 comprises 12 residues. CDR1 and CDR2 (germline): MDHEN, SYDVKM. The junction had 4 bases not matched to a gene; V was cut back by 4 bases and J by 11 bases.

The CDR3 protein is CASSLAGGGEKLFF. The CDR3 DNA follows: TGCGCCAGCAGCTTGGCAGGGGGCGGGGAAAAACTGTTTTTT. The rearrangement uses TRBV5-1 and TRBJ1-4; 8 nucleotides align to TRBD1. The CDR3 is 14 amino acids. Trimming cost V 0 bases and J 8 bases; bases outside gene matches: 3. CDR1 and CDR2 (germline): SGHRS, YFSETQ.

This chain connects TRBV19 to TRBJ1-2; 11 bases are shared with TRBD1. V lost 4 bases, J lost 7 bases, and 8 bases stayed unmatched. CDR1 LNHDA and CDR2 SQIVND come from the germline V gene (reference sequence). CDR3 size: 15 residues. The CDR3 nucleotides are TGTGCCAGTAGTAGAGGACAGGGGGCTTTAGGTGGCTACACCTTC. This gives the protein CASSRGQGALGGYTF. Together with reference TRBV19 and TRBJ1-2, the CDR3 gives the full variable domain: DGGITQSPKYLFRKEGQNVTLSCEQNLNHDAMYWYRQDPGQGLRLIYYSQIVNDFQKGDIAEGYSVSREKKESFPLTVTSAQKNPTAFYLCASSRGQGALGGYTFGSGTRLTVV.

This rearrangement joins TRBV5-1 to TRBJ2-3; TRBD2 aligns across 10 bases. The germline V gene encodes CDR1 SGHRS and CDR2 YFSETQ. This CDR3 is built from 16 residues. V was clipped by 0 bases and J by 3 bases; unmatched bases: 4. In DNA, the CDR3 is TGCGCCAGCAGCTTGGGGGGTAGCGGGAGGACAGATACGCAGTATTTT. It is translated as CASSLGGSGRTDTQYF.

The rearrangement links TRBV2 to TRBJ2-7, with 7 bases that match TRBD1. The V segment lost 2 bases and the J segment 5 bases; nucleotides outside the gene matches: 9. CDR3 length: 15 amino acids. From germline, CDR1 is SNHLY and CDR2 FYNNEI. The CDR3 DNA reads as TGTGCCAGCAGTGAATTAGAGACAGGGAACCACGAGCAGTACTTC. Encoded protein: CASSELETGNHEQYF.

In its sample, this clone was seen once. The chain employs TRBV11-2 and TRBJ2-1; 10 bases fit TRBD2. This CDR3 contains 16 residues. The germline V gene has CDR1 SGHAT and CDR2 FQNNGV. The junction had 16 bases not matched to a gene; V was cut back by 7 bases and J by 10 bases. This CDR3 is CASTASRRLAGVEQFF. The CDR3 bases are TGTGCCAGCACCGCGTCCCGGAGGCTAGCGGGAGTGGAGCAGTTCTTC.

The chain employs TRBV29-1 and TRBJ2-1, with TRBD2 matching over 7 bases. Germline assignment: CDR1 SQVTM and CDR2 ANQGSEA. With V trimmed by 6 bases and J by 6 bases, 5 bases remained unmatched. This CDR3 is built from 12 residues. CDR3 nucleotides: TGCAGCGTGGCAGCGGGGAGCAATGAGCAGTTCTTC. Encoded protein: CSVAAGSNEQFF.

This clone showed up just once. The rearrangement links TRBV28 to TRBJ2-5; 13 bases agree with TRBD2. Trimming removed 10 bases from V and 2 bases from J; junction bases left unmatched: 7. Germline values: CDR1 MDHEN, CDR2 SYDVKM. The CDR3 sequence is 15 residues long. The CDR3 sequence: CATGLAGAEQETQYF. CDR3 bases: TGTGCCACCGGACTAGCGGGGGCTGAACAAGAGACCCAGTACTTC.

V usage is TRBV6-6 and J usage is TRBJ2-1; 9 bases line up with TRBD1. Germline lookup yields CDR1 MNHNY and CDR2 SVGAGI (reference sequence). V trimming: 8 bases; J trimming: 9 bases; junction bases outside the gene matches: 8. The CDR3 sequence is 13 residues long. The CDR3, as DNA: TGTGCCAGCGCCCTCACAGGGGGCGGTGAGCAGTTCTTC. Translated, it gives CASALTGGGEQFF.

The CDR3, as DNA: TGTGCCAGCTCACCAGGCCGGGACAGCGAGCAGTACTTC. Protein product: CASSPGRDSEQYF. V gene TRBV18 combines with J gene TRBJ2-7, with 7 positions matching TRBD1. The CDR3 covers 13 residues. With V trimmed by 2 bases and J by 6 bases, 4 bases remained unmatched. Germline V lookup: CDR1 KGHSH, CDR2 LQKENI.

This chain links TRBV29-1 with TRBJ2-1; 7 bases fit TRBD2. The length of the CDR3 is 14 residues. Germline values: CDR1 SQVTM, CDR2 ANQGSEA. Germline trimming cut 3 bases from V and 0 bases from J; bases unmatched to any gene: 2. The CDR3 DNA follows: TGCAGCGTTGATGGCGGGAGCTCCTACAATGAGCAGTTCTTC. Its protein is CSVDGGSSYNEQFF.

This chain links TRBV14 with TRBJ1-6; no reliable D call. V was clipped by 3 bases and J by 7 bases, with 10 bases between them. This CDR3 has 14 amino acids. Germline V gene data show CDR1 as SGHDN and CDR2 as FVKESK. CDR3 sequence (DNA): TGTGCCAGCAGCCATATACTGAGGAATTCACCCCTCCACTTT. Protein product: CASSHILRNSPLHF.

The V gene is TRBV16, the J gene TRBJ2-5; D is ambiguous. The germline gives CDR1 KGHSY, CDR2 FQNENV. V was clipped by 4 bases and J by 3 bases, with 9 bases between them. This CDR3 is 13 amino acids long. The CDR3 DNA reads as TGTGCCAGCAGCCGCCGGGTGAAAGAGACCCAGTACTTC. Translating gives CASSRRVKETQYF.

The rearrangement uses TRBV6-1 and TRBJ1-5, with unresolved D. The V gene lost 4 bases and the J gene lost 0 bases, with 13 bases spanning the gap. CDR3 length equals 16 residues. Germline assignment: CDR1 MNHNS and CDR2 SASEGT. The CDR3 sequence is CASSGASGNSNQPQHF. The CDR3 DNA sequence: TGTGCCAGCAGTGGGGCCAGTGGAAATAGCAATCAGCCCCAGCATTTT.

The chain recombines TRBV11-2 with TRBJ2-2; 7 bases map to TRBD1. There are 19 residues in the CDR3. J lost 0 bases, V lost 7 bases, and 17 bases had no gene match. CDR1 is SGHAT and CDR2 is FQNNGV in the germline V gene. The CDR3 reads CASTTPQNRGQTNTGELFF. The CDR3 DNA reads TGTGCCAGCACGACCCCACAAAATCGGGGACAGACGAACACCGGGGAGCTGTTTTTT.

The chain links TRBV11-2 to TRBJ2-5; D ambiguous. Germline V gene sequence: CDR1 SGHAT, CDR2 FQNNGV. The length of the CDR3 is 13 residues. Trimming took off 3 bases at V and 5 bases at J, with 10 bases between the two ends. The CDR3 sequence: CASSLIAGETQYF. The CDR3 DNA reads as TGTGCCAGCAGCTTGATAGCCGGCGAGACCCAGTACTTC. Based on the CDR3 plus reference TRBV11-2 and TRBJ2-5, the full variable domain is EAGVAQSPRYKIIEKRQSVAFWCNPISGHATLYWYQQILGQGPKLLIQFQNNGVVDDSQLPKDRFSAERLKGVDSTLKIQPAKLEDSAVYLCASSLIAGETQYFGPGTRLLVL.

This clone was detected once. The genes are TRBV6-5 and TRBJ1-1, with D possibly TRBD1 on 6 matching bases. Between the trimmed V and J ends, which lost 2 bases and 2 bases, there was a span of 12 bases. The CDR3 has 15 residues. The V gene's germline CDR1 is MNHEY and CDR2 SVGAGI. The CDR3 loop is CASSYGNRANTEAFF. In DNA form, the CDR3 reads TGTGCCAGCAGTTACGGTAACAGGGCTAACACTGAAGCTTTCTTT.

This clone was counted a few times. The V and J genes are TRBV28 and TRBJ1-1; 7 bases agree with TRBD1. The CDR3 length is 15 residues. Germline lookup yields CDR1 MDHEN and CDR2 SYDVKM. J was trimmed by 0 bases and V by 5 bases; bases with no gene match: 6. The CDR3 region is CASSTRTGVNTEAFF. Here the CDR3 DNA reads TGTGCCAGCAGTACCAGGACAGGTGTGAACACTGAAGCTTTCTTT.

The rearrangement joins TRBV7-2 to TRBJ1-5, with TRBD1 as a possible D gene (5 bases). The germline V gene has CDR1 SGHTA and CDR2 FQGNSA. This CDR3 region has 14 residues. The germline V and J ends were trimmed by 3 bases and 2 bases, with 8 bases remaining between them. The CDR3 loop reads CASSLGGGNQPQHF. The CDR3 DNA sequence: TGTGCCAGCAGCTTGGGAGGGGGCAATCAGCCCCAGCATTTT. Complete variable domain (other parts from reference TRBV7-2 and TRBJ1-5): GAGVSQSPSNKVTEKGKDVELRCDPISGHTALYWYRQSLGQGLEFLIYFQGNSAPDKSGLPSDRFSAERTGGSVSTLTIQRTQQEDSAVYLCASSLGGGNQPQHFGDGTRLSIL.

About this clone: Other DNA sequences in this specimen translate into the identical CDR3. This sequence joins TRBV19 and TRBJ1-1; TRBD1 matches at 8 bases. The CDR3 totals 14 residues. Trimming cost V 7 bases and J 2 bases; bases outside gene matches: 6. CDR1 and CDR2 from the germline V gene are LNHDA and SQIVND (reference sequence). CDR3 in amino acids: CASTPGQVNTEAFF. CDR3 coding DNA: TGTGCCAGTACTCCGGGACAGGTAAACACTGAAGCTTTCTTT.

The sample holds one count of this clone. J is TRBJ1-5 and V is TRBV28, with D possibly TRBD1 on 5 matching bases. The length of the CDR3 is 15 residues. The V gene's germline CDR1 is MDHEN and CDR2 SYDVKM. Trimming took 6 bases from V and 2 from J, leaving 14 bases between them. The CDR3 bases are TGTGCCAGCAGCCCCGGGGGGGAGGGCAATCAGCCCCAGCATTTT. Residues: CASSPGGEGNQPQHF.

The chain combines TRBV28 with TRBJ1-2; 7 positions match TRBD1. Trimming removed 11 bases from V and 5 bases from J; junction bases left unmatched: 8. The CDR3 totals 12 residues. Germline V gene sequence: CDR1 MDHEN, CDR2 SYDVKM. The CDR3 nucleotides read TGTGCCGGGGGACAGACTTCTTATGGCTACACCTTC. Amino acids: CAGGQTSYGYTF.

This clone was found a few times. The chain carries TRBV10-2 and TRBJ2-7; D is perhaps TRBD2 (6 bases). Trimming removed 3 bases at V and 0 bases at J, with 9 bases between. The CDR3 spans 14 residues. CDR1 WSHSY and CDR2 SAAADI come from the germline V gene. CDR3 coding DNA: TGCGCCAGCAGTGACTACGGGAGCTCCTACGAGCAGTACTTC. This gives the protein CASSDYGSSYEQYF.

This rearrangement joins TRBV7-8 to TRBJ1-3; D ambiguous. The germline V gene encodes CDR1 SGHVS and CDR2 FQNEAQ. The CDR3 runs 13 residues. Trimming stripped 8 bases from V and 4 bases from J, with 12 bases between. The CDR3 sequence is CASATGPGNTIYF. CDR3 DNA: TGTGCCAGCGCCACTGGGCCGGGAAACACCATATATTTT.

V is TRBV28 and J is TRBJ2-2; TRBD2 matches 7 bases. CDR3 length equals 13 residues. J lost 4 bases, V lost 7 bases, and 3 bases had no gene match. Germline V CDR1 and CDR2: MDHEN, SYDVKM. The CDR3 here is CASIRGVTGELFF. As DNA, the CDR3 is TGTGCCAGCATACGGGGGGTCACCGGGGAGCTGTTTTTT.

This clone was counted between two and nine times. The chain combines TRBV10-1 with TRBJ2-1; 7 bases line up with TRBD2. Trimming cost V 6 bases and J 0 bases; bases outside gene matches: 11. The CDR3 has 17 residues. Per germline, CDR1 WNHNN and CDR2 SYGVQD (reference sequence). This chain's CDR3 is CASRQTPSGSSYNEQFF. DNA of the CDR3: TGCGCCAGCAGACAAACACCTAGCGGCTCCTCCTACAATGAGCAGTTCTTC.